A single sample gave rise to the 19 T cell receptor beta chains below, sequenced in a study of naive and memory T cell subsets. General observations from the study: Naive repertoires, especially CD8, held a few larger clonotypes, possibly memory cells re-expressing CD45RA.

Two oligonucleotides, mixed equimolar, formed the beta constant-region primer covering TRBC1 and TRBC2. The ligated cDNA underwent four PCR rounds using SP2 and nested alpha and beta constant-region primers. One entry per CDR3 protein results from TCRdb running MiXCR on the UMI-ligation and nested PCR reads. This sample carries roughly 150,000 distinct CDR3 sequences, approximately 20% of them seen once, and the ten largest clones take approximately 0.63%. These receptors are not linked to any known antigen. The sample comprised naive CD8+ T cells from blood. These receptors originate from a human donor in good health.

Details on this clonotype: The junction and the germline gene differ at one end; a read error may be behind it. The gene calls are TRBV6-2 or TRBV6-3 and TRBJ2-2; tentative D call: TRBD2 (5 bases). The CDR3 spans 13 residues. Per germline, CDR1 MNHEY and CDR2 SVGEGT. The CDR3 protein is CASILRDDGELLF. CDR3 nucleotides: TGTGCCAGCATTCTCCGGGATGACGGGGAGCTGCTTTTT.

The chain carries TRBV10-3 and TRBJ2-1; weak D call: TRBD1 (6 bases). The CDR3 runs 13 residues. The germline gives CDR1 ENHRY, CDR2 SYGVKD. Trimming cost V 10 bases and J 3 bases, with 13 bases left between them. The CDR3 spells CANWTDIYNEQFF. The CDR3 DNA is TGTGCCAACTGGACAGACATCTACAATGAGCAGTTCTTC.

This clonotype showed up many times. The chain is built from TRBV7-8 and TRBJ2-3; TRBD2 matches at 12 bases. The germline V gene encodes CDR1 SGHVS and CDR2 FQNEAQ. The V segment lost 5 bases and the J segment 6 bases; nucleotides outside the gene matches: 6. The CDR3 consists of 15 residues. The CDR3: CASSPRTSGMDTQYF. DNA of the CDR3: TGTGCCAGCAGCCCCAGGACTAGCGGGATGGATACGCAGTATTTT. Filled out from reference TRBV7-8 and TRBJ2-3, the complete variable domain reads GAGVSQSPRYKVAKRGQDVALRCDPISGHVSLFWYQQALGQGPEFLTYFQNEAQLDKSGLPSDRFFAERPEGSVSTLKIQRTQQEDSAVYLCASSPRTSGMDTQYFGPGTRLTVL.

This clonotype was found many times. This chain joins TRBV5-6 and TRBJ1-2; D is unclear. Germline CDR1 and CDR2: SGHDT and YYEEEE. V was pared by 0 bases and J by 2 bases, with 11 bases between. The CDR3 is 15 amino acids. CDR3 sequence (DNA): TGTGCCAGCAGCTTGGTGTCGGGCCCGAACTATGGCTACACCTTC. Its translation: CASSLVSGPNYGYTF.

The chain combines TRBV7-9 with TRBJ2-3; D may correspond to TRBD1 or TRBD2 (5 bases each). Germline CDR1 and CDR2: SEHNR and FQNEAQ (reference sequence). The CDR3 consists of 16 residues. The germline V and J ends were trimmed by 2 bases and 0 bases, with 12 bases remaining between them. The CDR3 sequence is CASSLMAGSSTDTQYF. The CDR3 coding sequence is TGTGCCAGCAGCTTAATGGCAGGGAGCAGCACAGATACGCAGTATTTT.

The J gene is TRBJ2-2, the V gene TRBV6-4; D uncertain. Germline V CDR1 and CDR2: MRHNA, SNTAGT. Trimming took 4 bases from V and 6 from J, leaving 3 bases between them. The CDR3 contains 11 residues. The CDR3 DNA follows: TGTGCCAGCAGTGGGTCCGGGGAGCTGTTTTTT. The encoded protein is CASSGSGELFF.

This clonotype was seen a handful of times. This sequence joins TRBV24-1 and TRBJ2-1; 9 nucleotides align to TRBD2. This CDR3 has 16 amino acids. Germline V gives CDR1 KGHDR, CDR2 SFDVKD. Trimming cost V 3 bases and J 2 bases; bases outside gene matches: 4. CDR3 DNA sequence: TGTGCCACCAGTGATCTGGCTAGCGGGACCTACAATGAGCAGTTCTTC. Encoded protein: CATSDLASGTYNEQFF.

This chain uses TRBV7-2 with TRBJ2-1; 8 bases fit TRBD2. Germline CDR1 reads SGHTA; CDR2 reads FQGNSA. The CDR3 length is 16 residues. The junction had 15 bases not matched to a gene; V was cut back by 6 bases and J by 8 bases. The CDR3 spells CASRVVGSGRFDEQFF. The CDR3 bases are TGTGCCAGCAGAGTCGTGGGGAGCGGGAGATTCGATGAGCAGTTCTTC.

This clonotype was recorded a few times. The rearrangement links TRBV5-1 to TRBJ2-7; D may be TRBD2 (8 bases). V was trimmed by 4 bases and J by 2 bases, leaving 13 bases between them. The CDR3 runs 14 residues. Germline assignment: CDR1 SGHRS and CDR2 YFSETQ. The DNA for the CDR3 is TGCGCCAGCAGCGCAGGGGGACTAGCCTACGAGCAGTACTTC. This encodes CASSAGGLAYEQYF.

In this sample, this clonotype turned up a few times. V and J are TRBV4-3 and TRBJ2-1; the match to TRBD2 covers 15 bases. V lost 1 base and J lost 9; bases outside the gene matches: 7. CDR1 is LGHNA and CDR2 is YSLEER in the germline V gene. This CDR3 contains 17 residues. The chain's CDR3 is CASSQVLEGLAGGEQFF. DNA for the CDR3: TGCGCCAGCAGCCAAGTGCTGGAGGGACTAGCGGGAGGTGAGCAGTTCTTC.

The table lists this clonotype with a few counts. The chain uses TRBV28 and TRBJ2-1; no clear D. Germline V gene sequence: CDR1 MDHEN, CDR2 SYDVKM. This CDR3 contains 15 residues. Trimming took off 6 bases at V and 8 bases at J, with 20 bases between the two ends. As DNA, the CDR3 is TGTGCCAGCAGCAGAACCGGGCTCCACCCCGATGAGCAGTTCTTC. Protein product: CASSRTGLHPDEQFF.

CDR3 sequence: CAIRPTTTGVDGYTF. DNA of the CDR3: TGTGCCATCCGCCCCACCACGACAGGGGTCGATGGCTACACCTTC. The rearrangement links TRBV10-3 to TRBJ1-2; 8 nucleotides match TRBD1. CDR3 length equals 15 residues. Germline V gene lookup returns CDR1 ENHRY and CDR2 SYGVKD. The V segment lost 8 bases and the J segment 6 bases; nucleotides outside the gene matches: 14.

The chain couples TRBV9 to TRBJ2-1; 8 bases map to TRBD2. The CDR3 contains 19 residues. Germline V CDR1 and CDR2: SGDLS, YYNGEE. Losses at the gene ends were 0 bases for V and 3 bases for J; bases not matched to a gene: 14. The CDR3 is CASSVEGGVVREVYNEQFF. The CDR3 coding sequence is TGTGCCAGCAGCGTAGAGGGGGGGGTGGTGCGGGAGGTCTACAATGAGCAGTTCTTC.

This rearrangement joins TRBV6-5 to TRBJ1-4; D perhaps matches TRBD1 (5 bases). CDR1 is MNHEY and CDR2 is SVGAGI in the germline V gene. The CDR3 is 14 residues long. Trimming shortened V by 2 bases and J by 6 bases, and 10 bases separated the two germline ends. DNA of the CDR3: TGTGCCAGCAGTTACATGACGGGGGATGAAAAACTGTTTTTT. Its translation is CASSYMTGDEKLFF.

This clonotype was seen a handful of times. The CDR3 bases are TGTGCCAGAGATCCCGAGGACCGGCCCTACGAGCAGTACTTC. Its protein is CARDPEDRPYEQYF. The chain joins TRBV2 to TRBJ2-7; D is undetermined. The CDR3 covers 14 residues. V was cut by 9 bases and J by 2 bases, with 17 bases left in between. Germline values: CDR1 SNHLY, CDR2 FYNNEI.

This sequence joins TRBV2 and TRBJ2-1, with TRBD1 matching over 9 bases. The V segment lost 9 bases and the J segment 8 bases; nucleotides outside the gene matches: 8. The CDR3 length is 13 residues. Per the germline V gene, CDR1 is SNHLY and CDR2 is FYNNEI. The CDR3 sequence is CASVGQGVDEQFF. In nucleotides, the CDR3 is TGTGCCAGTGTGGGACAGGGTGTGGATGAGCAGTTCTTC.

V gene TRBV29-1 combines with J gene TRBJ2-7; 10 bases match TRBD1. There are 17 residues in the CDR3. The germline V gene has CDR1 SQVTM and CDR2 ANQGSEA. The trim removed 4 bases at V and 3 bases at J, leaving 15 bases unmatched. CDR3: CSVGQGAPGRPIYEQYF. The CDR3 region has the DNA TGCAGCGTTGGACAGGGGGCTCCTGGACGGCCGATCTACGAGCAGTACTTC.

This clonotype was recorded a few times. The chain has TRBV7-9 and TRBJ2-1, with D perhaps TRBD2 (5 bases). V lost 5 bases to trimming and J lost 0 bases, with 20 bases between them. This CDR3 is 18 amino acids long. Germline-derived CDR1 and CDR2 are SEHNR and FQNEAQ (reference sequence). The CDR3 sequence: CASSPPLSRDFSYNEQFF. CDR3 nucleotide sequence: TGTGCCAGCAGCCCCCCCTTATCACGGGATTTCTCCTACAATGAGCAGTTCTTC.

The genes are TRBV4-1 and TRBJ1-4, with no clear D. The CDR3 is 15 amino acids. Trimming removed 0 bases at V and 0 bases at J, with 5 bases between. Per germline, CDR1 MGHRA and CDR2 YSYEKL. CDR3 bases: TGCGCCAGCAGCCAAGAACAGACAACTAATGAAAAACTGTTTTTT. Protein: CASSQEQTTNEKLFF.